This T cell receptor beta chain was sequenced during a study of PD-1 blockade in mismatch repair-deficient tumors. Turning to the study itself: Patients had 12 mismatch repair-deficient cancer types, all previously treated and progressing.

Trimming took 0 bases from V and 8 from J; bases not matched to a gene: 6. Germline V gene lookup returns CDR1 ENHRY and CDR2 SYGVKD. The CDR3 consists of 16 residues. This clone was counted a single time. Clones were sequenced by immunoSEQ multiplex PCR, and TCRdb holds only the in-frame ones, with some missing. The repertoire holds about 51,000 clones, with 81% as singletons. Specimen: peripheral blood, collected 20 weeks after starting pembrolizumab. The receptor's source is an adult with mismatch repair-deficient cancer. The V call is TRBV10-3, the J call TRBJ2-1, with 11 nucleotides matching TRBD2. The CDR3 bases are TGTGCCATCAGTGAGTCGACTAGCGGGATAACTGATGAGCAGTTCTTC. This codes for CAISESTSGITDEQFF.